The present T cell receptor beta chain was sequenced within a study of CD8+ T cells in alopecia areata. Broader study findings: TCR sharing across patients was less clear than in mice, possibly HLA-related. Clonality exceeded that of normal scalp in lesional scalp, most notably in alopecia totalis/universalis.

Germline V CDR1 and CDR2: MNHEY, SMNVEV (reference sequence). Germline trimming cut 5 bases from V and 1 base from J; bases unmatched to any gene: 8. The CDR3 is 16 amino acids. Investigators isolated RNA and reverse transcribed it into cDNA to act as the sequencing template. Generated by immunoSEQ multiplex PCR, the TCRdb table keeps only in-frame clones and is missing some. The repertoire consists of some 120,000 clones, with 47% occurring once and the leading ten covering roughly a tenth. Points on this clone: Its antigen is unidentified.

This receptor was obtained from a human donor with alopecia areata. The chain couples TRBV27 to TRBJ2-1; TRBD1 matches at 7 bases. The sequenced sample consisted of NKG2D-low CD8+ T cells sorted from blood. CDR3 amino acids: CASSTAGTASYNEQFF. The CDR3 DNA follows: TGTGCCAGCAGTACAGCTGGGACAGCTTCCTACAATGAGCAGTTCTTC.